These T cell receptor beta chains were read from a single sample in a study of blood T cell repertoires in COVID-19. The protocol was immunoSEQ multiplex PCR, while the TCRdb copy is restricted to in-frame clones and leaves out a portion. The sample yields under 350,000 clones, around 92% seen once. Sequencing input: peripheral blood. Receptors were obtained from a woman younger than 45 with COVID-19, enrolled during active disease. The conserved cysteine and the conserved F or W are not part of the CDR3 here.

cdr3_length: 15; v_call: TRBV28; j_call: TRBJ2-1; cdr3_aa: ASSLGPLFPAANEQF
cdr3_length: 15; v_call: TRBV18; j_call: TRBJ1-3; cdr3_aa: ASSPTYRGPAGNTIY
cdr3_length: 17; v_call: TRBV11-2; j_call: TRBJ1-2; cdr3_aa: ATKLGRQGAFGAGYGYT
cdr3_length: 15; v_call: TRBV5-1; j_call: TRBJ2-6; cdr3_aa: ASSLEGAPVGANVLT
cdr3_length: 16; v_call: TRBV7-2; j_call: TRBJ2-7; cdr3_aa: ASSPLAGGLPNYYEQY
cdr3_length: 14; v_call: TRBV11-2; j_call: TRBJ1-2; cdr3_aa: ASSLVWDTPNYGYT
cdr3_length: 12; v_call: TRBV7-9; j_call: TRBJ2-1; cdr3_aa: ASSARESYNEQF
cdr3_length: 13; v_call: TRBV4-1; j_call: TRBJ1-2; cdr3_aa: ASSQELNPNYGYT
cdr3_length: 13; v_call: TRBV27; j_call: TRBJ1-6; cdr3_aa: ASSASGVGNSPLH
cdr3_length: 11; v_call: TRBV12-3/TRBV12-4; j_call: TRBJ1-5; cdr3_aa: ASRYRGNQPQH
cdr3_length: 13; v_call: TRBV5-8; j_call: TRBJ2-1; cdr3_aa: ASSSTSGVYNEQF
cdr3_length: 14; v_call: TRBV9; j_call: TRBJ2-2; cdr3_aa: ASSSLAGGVAGELF
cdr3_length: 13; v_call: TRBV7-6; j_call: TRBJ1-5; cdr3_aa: ASSSGTGPHQPQH
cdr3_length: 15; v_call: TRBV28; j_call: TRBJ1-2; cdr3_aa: ASSNSLGGAFNYGYT
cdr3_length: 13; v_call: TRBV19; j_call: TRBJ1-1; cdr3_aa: ASRRDRKTNTEAF
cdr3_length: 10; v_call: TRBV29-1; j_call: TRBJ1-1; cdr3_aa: SVREVGTEAF
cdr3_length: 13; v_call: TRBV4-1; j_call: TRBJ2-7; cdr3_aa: ASSQDWAGYYEQY
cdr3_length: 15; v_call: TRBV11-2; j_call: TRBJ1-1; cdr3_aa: ASSLDIQGLMNTEAF
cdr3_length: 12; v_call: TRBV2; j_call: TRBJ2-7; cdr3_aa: ASGRDRGPYEQY
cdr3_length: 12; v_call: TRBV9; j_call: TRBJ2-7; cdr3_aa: ASSVMDTSYEQY
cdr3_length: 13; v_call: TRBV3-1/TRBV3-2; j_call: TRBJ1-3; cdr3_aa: ASSQVTHSGNTIY
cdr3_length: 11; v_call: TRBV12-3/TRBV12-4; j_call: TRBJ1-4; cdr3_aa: ASSLPGQGLLF
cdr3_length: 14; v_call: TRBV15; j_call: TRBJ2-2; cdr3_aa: ATSREWTGRAGELF
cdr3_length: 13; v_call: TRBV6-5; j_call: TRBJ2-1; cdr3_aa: ASSYGTGSYNEQF
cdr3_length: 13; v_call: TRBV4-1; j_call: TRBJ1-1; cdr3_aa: ASSQTGQGVTEAF
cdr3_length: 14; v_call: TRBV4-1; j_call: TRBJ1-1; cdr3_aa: ASSHSGQARDTEAF
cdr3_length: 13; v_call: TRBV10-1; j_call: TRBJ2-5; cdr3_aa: ASSGLAGTQETQY
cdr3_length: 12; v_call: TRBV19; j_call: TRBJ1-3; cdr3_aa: ASSPSAIGNTIY
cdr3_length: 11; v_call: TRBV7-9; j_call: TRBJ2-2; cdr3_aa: ASSLVGAGELF
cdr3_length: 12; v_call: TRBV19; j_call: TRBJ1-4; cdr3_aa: ASSIGTAHEKLF
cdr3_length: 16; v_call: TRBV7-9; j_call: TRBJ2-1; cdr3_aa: ASSYGGGRISPYNEQF
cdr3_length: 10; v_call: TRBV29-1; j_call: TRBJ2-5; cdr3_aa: SVTGGRETQY
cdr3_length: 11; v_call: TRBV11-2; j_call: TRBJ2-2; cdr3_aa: ASSSTNTGELF
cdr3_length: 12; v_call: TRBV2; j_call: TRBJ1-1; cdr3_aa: ASSKQGLNTEAF
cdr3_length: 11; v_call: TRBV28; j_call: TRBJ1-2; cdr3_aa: ASRTPRDYGYT
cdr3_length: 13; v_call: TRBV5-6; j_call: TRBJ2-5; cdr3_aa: ASSFRTSGQETQY
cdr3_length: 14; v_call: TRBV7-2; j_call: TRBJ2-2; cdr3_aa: ASSPRTSGGRGELF
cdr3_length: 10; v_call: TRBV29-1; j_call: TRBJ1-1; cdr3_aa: SVGLGNTEAF
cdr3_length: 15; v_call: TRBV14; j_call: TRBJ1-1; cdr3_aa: ASSRIMGQGAKTEAF
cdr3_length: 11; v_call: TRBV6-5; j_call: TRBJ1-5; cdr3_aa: ASSWGVGQPQH
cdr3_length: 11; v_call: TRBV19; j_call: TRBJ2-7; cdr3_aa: ASSRTGKYEQY
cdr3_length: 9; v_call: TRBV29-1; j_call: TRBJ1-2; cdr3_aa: SVGQGARDT
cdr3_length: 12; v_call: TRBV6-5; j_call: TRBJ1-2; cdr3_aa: ASSLAAGEYGYT
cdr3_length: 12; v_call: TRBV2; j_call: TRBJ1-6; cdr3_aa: ASSGQGGRSPLH
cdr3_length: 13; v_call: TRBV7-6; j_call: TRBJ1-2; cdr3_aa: ASSPDIRVESGYT
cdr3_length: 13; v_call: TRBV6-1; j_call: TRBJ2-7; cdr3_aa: ASSEYGHRASEQY
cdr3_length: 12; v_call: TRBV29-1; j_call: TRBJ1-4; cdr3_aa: SVAGDATNEKLF
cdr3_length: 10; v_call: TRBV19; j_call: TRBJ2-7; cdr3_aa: ASSITGHEQY
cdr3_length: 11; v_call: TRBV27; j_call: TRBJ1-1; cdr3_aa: ASSSTTGFEAF
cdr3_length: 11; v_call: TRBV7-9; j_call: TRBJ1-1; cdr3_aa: ASSTVAHTEAF
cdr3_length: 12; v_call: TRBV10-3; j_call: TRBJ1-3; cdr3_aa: AISRDISGNTIY
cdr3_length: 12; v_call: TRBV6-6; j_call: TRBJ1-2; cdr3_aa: ASSYDGTGVGYT
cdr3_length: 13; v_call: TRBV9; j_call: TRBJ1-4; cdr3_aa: ASSRLDSHNEKLF
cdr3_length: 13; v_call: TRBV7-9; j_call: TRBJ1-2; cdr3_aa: ASSPSGHRLIGYT
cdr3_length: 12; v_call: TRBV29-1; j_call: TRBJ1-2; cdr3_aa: SVVRDSGNYGYT
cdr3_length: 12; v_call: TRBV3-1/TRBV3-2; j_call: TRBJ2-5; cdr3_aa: ASSRGTGRETQY
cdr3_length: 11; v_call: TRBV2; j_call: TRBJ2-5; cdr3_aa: ASSDISQETQY
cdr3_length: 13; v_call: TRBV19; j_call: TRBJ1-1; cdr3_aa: ASSDAGTGGTEAF
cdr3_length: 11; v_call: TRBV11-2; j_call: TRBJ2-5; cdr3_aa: ASSLDRGETQY
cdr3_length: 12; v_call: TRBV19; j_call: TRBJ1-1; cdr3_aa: ASSIGGAQYEAF